Shown below are 21 T cell receptor beta chains from a single sample sequenced in a study of CD8 T cells in ankylosing spondylitis. TCRdb analysed the 5' RACE reads with MiXCR anew, one entry per CDR3 protein. The sample yields about 400,000 distinct CDR3 sequences, roughly 20% seen once. Specimen: blood, either unsorted or a sorted T cell fraction (not recorded which). These receptors all stem from a male donor with ankylosing spondylitis or in good health (not recorded which).

The CDR3 spells CASSLGLGANVLTF. The CDR3 nucleotides read TGTGCCAGCAGTTTGGGTTTGGGGGCCAACGTCCTGACTTTC. V is TRBV12-3 or TRBV12-4 and J is TRBJ2-6, with D unresolved. Trimming removed 3 bases at V and 4 bases at J, with 7 bases between. The CDR3 extends over 14 amino acids.

This clonotype came up a few times. The rearrangement links TRBV28 to TRBJ2-4; 10 bases agree with TRBD1. Germline-derived CDR1 and CDR2 are MDHEN and SYDVKM. There are 14 residues in the CDR3. V dropped 5 bases and J dropped 8; count of bases not matched to a gene: 6. CDR3 nucleotides: TGTGCCAGCAGTCCATGGACAGGGGGGGACATTCAGTACTTC. Its protein product is CASSPWTGGDIQYF.

The chain links TRBV4-1 to TRBJ2-1; TRBD1 might be the D (6 bases). V lost 4 bases and J 1 base, leaving 17 bases between the germline ends. Germline V lookup: CDR1 MGHRA, CDR2 YSYEKL. The CDR3 is 17 residues long. CDR3 region: CASSPDRFSESYNEQFF. For the CDR3, the DNA is TGCGCCAGCAGCCCTGACAGGTTCTCGGAGTCCTACAATGAGCAGTTCTTC.

This clonotype has more than one count but fewer than ten. The V gene is TRBV7-9, the J gene TRBJ2-1; 8 positions match TRBD1. Per the germline V gene, CDR1 is SEHNR and CDR2 is FQNEAQ (reference sequence). This CDR3 comprises 14 residues. V lost 3 bases, J lost 4 bases, and 2 bases stayed unmatched. CDR3 nucleotide sequence: TGTGCCAGCAGCTTGGGACAGGCGTACAATGAGCAGTTCTTC. Translation gives CASSLGQAYNEQFF.

The chain links TRBV5-1 to TRBJ2-3, with 12 positions matching TRBD2. Germline trimming cut 3 bases from V and 6 bases from J; bases unmatched to any gene: 5. The germline V gene encodes CDR1 SGHRS and CDR2 YFSETQ. The CDR3 extends over 15 amino acids. CDR3 sequence reads: CASSSSGTSGDTQYF. The CDR3 region has the DNA TGCGCCAGCAGCTCTTCCGGGACTAGCGGGGATACGCAGTATTTT.

The chain is built from TRBV2 and TRBJ2-7; D call uncertain. V shed 6 bases and J shed 0 bases, with 9 bases lying between them. From germline, CDR1 is SNHLY and CDR2 FYNNEI. The CDR3 extends over 13 amino acids. Written as DNA, the CDR3 is TGTGCCAGCAGGTCGGCGGACTCCTACGAGCAGTACTTC. As protein: CASRSADSYEQYF. The full variable domain, with the rest looked up from reference TRBV2 and TRBJ2-7, is EPEVTQTPSHQVTQMGQEVILRCVPISNHLYFYWYRQILGQKVEFLVSFYNNEISEKSEIFDDQFSVERPDGSNFTLKIRSTKLEDSAMYFCASRSADSYEQYFGPGTRLTVT.

V is TRBV28 and J is TRBJ2-2; no firm D call. This CDR3 comprises 15 residues. Germline V lookup: CDR1 MDHEN, CDR2 SYDVKM. V shed 3 bases and J shed 1 base, with 9 bases lying between them. CDR3 DNA: TGTGCCAGCAGTTTTGGTGGCCAGAACACCGGGGAGCTGTTTTTT. This gives the protein CASSFGGQNTGELFF. Looking up the rest from reference TRBV28 and TRBJ2-2 gives the full variable domain: DVKVTQSSRYLVKRTGEKVFLECVQDMDHENMFWYRQDPGLGLRLIYFSYDVKMKEKGDIPEGYSVSREKKERFSLILESASTNQTSMYLCASSFGGQNTGELFFGEGSRLTVL.

The sample holds a few counts of this clonotype. The V and J genes are TRBV9 and TRBJ2-4; D not certain. The length of the CDR3 is 13 residues. CDR1 is SGDLS and CDR2 is YYNGEE in the germline V gene. V shed 3 bases and J shed 6 bases, with 10 bases lying between them. This chain's CDR3 is CASSGETTNIQYF. For the CDR3, the DNA is TGTGCCAGCAGCGGGGAAACCACAAACATTCAGTACTTC.

This chain connects TRBV28 to TRBJ2-3, with D unresolved. V gave up 2 bases and J gave up 2 bases, with 11 bases separating them. The CDR3 loop spans 15 amino acids. Germline V gives CDR1 MDHEN, CDR2 SYDVKM. The CDR3, as DNA: TGTGCCAGCAGTTTAGCGGCATTTTACACAGATACGCAGTATTTT. Translated: CASSLAAFYTDTQYF.

V usage is TRBV6-5 and J usage is TRBJ2-1; D is unresolved. From germline, CDR1 is MNHEY and CDR2 SVGAGI. This CDR3 has 14 amino acids. V lost 0 bases and J 12 bases, leaving 15 bases between the germline ends. CDR3 region: CASSYSIQGPGQFF. In nucleotides, the CDR3 is TGTGCCAGCAGTTACTCCATACAAGGCCCGGGGCAGTTCTTC.

This clonotype was found many times. The chain recombines TRBV7-9 with TRBJ1-5, with 7 bases aligning to TRBD1. The length of the CDR3 is 16 residues. The J segment lost 10 bases and the V segment lost 2 bases, leaving 14 bases of the junction unmatched. Germline V gene sequence: CDR1 SEHNR, CDR2 FQNEAQ (reference sequence). In nucleotides, the CDR3 is TGTGCCAGCAGCTTATGGAGCCCAGACAGGACAGGACCCCAGCATTTT. Translating gives CASSLWSPDRTGPQHF.

In this sample, this clonotype turned up many times. The gene calls are TRBV12-3 or TRBV12-4 and TRBJ2-3; D gene ambiguous. V lost 6 bases and J 6 bases, leaving 10 bases between the germline ends. This CDR3 spans 12 amino acids. CDR3 nucleotide sequence: TGTGCCAGCAGACTAAATAGGGATACGCAGTATTTT. It codes for CASRLNRDTQYF.

The chain employs TRBV28 and TRBJ1-1; 8 bases are shared with TRBD1. This CDR3 contains 11 residues. V lost 6 bases, J lost 9 bases, and 3 bases stayed unmatched. Germline V gene lookup returns CDR1 MDHEN and CDR2 SYDVKM. The CDR3 loop reads CASSSRGQAFF. In nucleotides, the CDR3 is TGTGCCAGCAGCAGCAGGGGGCAAGCTTTCTTT.

As DNA, the CDR3 is TGCAGTGCTAGCCCCCGACAGGTTAGCACAGATACGCAGTATTTT. It specifies CSASPRQVSTDTQYF. This sequence joins TRBV20-1 and TRBJ2-3; TRBD1 might be the D (6 bases). Per germline, CDR1 DFQATT and CDR2 SNEGSKA (reference sequence). CDR3 size: 15 residues. With 3 bases removed from V and 0 bases from J, the gap between germline ends came to 13 bases.

This clonotype was counted a few times. This chain connects TRBV12-3 or TRBV12-4 to TRBJ2-5, with D possibly matching TRBD1 (5 bases). CDR3 size: 12 residues. V lost 7 bases to trimming and J lost 5 bases, with 11 bases between them. The CDR3 sequence: CASTRVGETQYF. In DNA form, the CDR3 reads TGTGCCAGCACCAGGGTCGGGGAGACCCAGTACTTC.

The rearrangement links TRBV29-1 to TRBJ1-3; D is unclear. Per germline, CDR1 SQVTM and CDR2 ANQGSEA. Trimming left V 6 bases short and J 4 bases short, with 16 bases between. This CDR3 is 14 amino acids long. The CDR3 protein is CSVDPGLGGNTIYF. In DNA, the CDR3 is TGCAGCGTGGACCCGGGCCTCGGGGGAAACACCATATATTTT.

The CDR3 bases are TGTGCCAGCAGTTACTCCCAGGGAGTTTCCGGGGAGCTGTTTTTT. Residues: CASSYSQGVSGELFF. The chain joins TRBV6-5 to TRBJ2-2; the D call may be TRBD1 or TRBD2 (5 bases each). Trimming stripped 0 bases from V and 6 bases from J, with 11 bases between. Germline CDR1 MNHEY, CDR2 SVGAGI. The CDR3 covers 15 residues.

This clonotype has more than one count but fewer than ten. CDR3 DNA sequence: TGTGCCAGCAGTGATCCTCAAAACACCGGGGAGCTGTTTTTT. Its translation: CASSDPQNTGELFF. This sequence joins TRBV6-1 and TRBJ2-2; D call uncertain. Germline V CDR1 and CDR2: MNHNS, SASEGT. The CDR3 loop spans 14 amino acids. Trimming shortened V by 3 bases and J by 2 bases, and 7 bases separated the two germline ends.

The chain recombines TRBV7-9 with TRBJ2-5; D possibly uses TRBD1 or TRBD2 (5 bases each). V lost 7 bases and J lost 5, with 11 bases in between. CDR3 length: 12 residues. Germline CDR1 and CDR2: SEHNR and FQNEAQ (reference sequence). CDR3 sequence reads: CASTWGGETQYF. The DNA for the CDR3 is TGTGCCAGCACCTGGGGCGGGGAGACCCAGTACTTC.

This rearrangement joins TRBV5-1 to TRBJ2-7; weak D call: TRBD1 (5 bases). Trimming shortened V by 0 bases and J by 5 bases, and 9 bases separated the two germline ends. The CDR3 sequence is 13 residues long. The V gene's germline CDR1 is SGHRS and CDR2 YFSETQ. CDR3 amino acids: CASSLAMTDEQYF. CDR3 bases: TGCGCCAGCAGCTTGGCGATGACAGACGAGCAGTACTTC.

This clonotype was seen more than once but under ten times. This chain links TRBV12-3 or TRBV12-4 with TRBJ2-7, with D hard to call. This CDR3 spans 14 amino acids. The V and J ends lost 3 bases and 0 bases respectively, with 9 bases between them. This CDR3 is CASSLADGSYEQYF. The DNA of the CDR3 is TGTGCCAGCAGTTTGGCGGACGGCTCCTACGAGCAGTACTTC.